This T cell receptor (beta chain) is from a study of blood T cell repertoires in COVID-19 (dated by TCRdb to the early 2020s). At the level of the whole study: Samples covering the acute and convalescent phases of COVID-19 were provided by collaborators in the United States, Italy and Spain. Subjects who had been exposed to COVID-19, were actively infected with it, or had recovered from it provided the deeply sampled blood TCRbeta repertoires that made up the dataset. The repertoires were released in a freely available public database meant as a resource for research on the immune response to SARS-CoV-2. The sample metadata nearly always contained a de-identified subject ID, COVID-19 status, age in years and sex. The samples were drawn from the first 160 participants of the ongoing ImmuneRACE study and from more than 1,000 subjects provided by 6 global collaborators. Where available, HLA class I and class II types were obtained from metadata supplied by the sample provider rather than from assay-based typing. The prospective study material was composed of cDNA or gDNA derived from T cells, B-cell-depleted T cells, or PBMCs.

One collaborating source in Seattle enrolled patients while the patients were actively infected and followed the patients over time throughout the course of disease. Each collaborating institution followed its own protocols to collect whole blood in K2EDTA tubes. For TCRbeta analysis, collaborators shipped samples as frozen whole blood, isolated PBMCs, or DNA extracted from either of those sample types. This clone was observed once. Its antigen has not been determined. It has no much larger one-base neighbor in the sample; base qualities were not kept. On the study overall, not on this receptor specifically: Clinical and demographic metadata were provided uncurated, with the amount varying by source and participant.

Ends trimmed: V by 6 bases, J by 6 bases; bases unmatched to a gene: 13. The CDR3 runs 16 residues from the cysteine to the phenylalanine. The retained sequence is limited to the CDR3, 48 bases, with the frame set at the first base. The germline V gene encodes CDR1 MDHEN and CDR2 SYDVKM. TCRbeta CDR3 regions were amplified from genomic DNA by means of the immunoSEQ Assay, a bias-controlled multiplex PCR. Concerning the study's data processing: Nucleated cell counts per sample were estimated from amplification of reference gene primers within the assay. Sequence reads were collapsed and filtered to measure the absolute abundance of every unique TCRbeta CDR3 rearrangement. Productive Simpson clonality was computed per sample as the square root of Simpson's diversity index over productive rearrangements. TCRdb obtained this table from immuneACCESS and retained in-frame rearrangements with V and J assigned. These tables miss some clones; where compared with another copy, unresolved V genes account for less than half of the shortfall, and the remainder is unexplained. That table furnishes V, J and clone size, whereas the DNA furnished D and trimming. Within this sample are around 260,000 clones, with under 85% of them counted one time only. The ten largest clones capture 0.7% to 1% of the sample.

Sequencing used peripheral blood. The receptor was derived from a human donor with COVID-19, enrolled during active disease. The donor label of this sample is uncertain. The chain employs TRBV28 and TRBJ1-5, with 8 bases matching TRBD1. The base sequence is TGTGCCAGCAGGCGGGACTCAGGGGGCAGGAGTCAGCCCCAGCATTTT. It codes for CASRRDSGGRSQPQHF.